This record covers a single TCR beta chain. As yet, its antigen is unknown. Between the trimmed V and J ends, which lost 5 bases and 2 bases, there was a span of 16 bases. The CDR3 spans 15 residues. Germline loops: CDR1 LGHDT, CDR2 YNNKEL (reference sequence). Unique molecular identifiers had been added to the TCR beta cDNA libraries. Each batch of about 0.95 to 10 million T cells produced some 450,000 cDNA molecules. TCRdb re-derived calls from the PCR reads in MiXCR, one entry per CDR3 protein. Among approximately 360,000 distinct CDR3 sequences listed, roughly 36% were seen once. This sample was taken from a study of post-analysis software for immune sequencing data. Across the whole study: Secondary progressive, relapsing-remitting and progressive-relapsing multiple sclerosis were among the included disease courses.

Findings of the study overall: Comparison with controls showed significantly lower normalized Chao1 diversity in multiple sclerosis patients. Samples sharing a preparation batch grouped tightly together when assessed by F measure. Higher frequency in patients than in controls was seen for roughly five TRBV segments, with TRBV5-6, TRBV5-1 and TRBV20-1 among them.

The sequence derives from a girl aged 10 to 17 with multiple sclerosis. The chain carries TRBV3-1 and TRBJ2-7; unclear D gene. Material: blood. The CDR3 DNA sequence: TGTGCCAGCAGCGGGTACAGAATTCCAACCTACGAGCAGTACTTC. This sequence encodes CASSGYRIPTYEQYF.